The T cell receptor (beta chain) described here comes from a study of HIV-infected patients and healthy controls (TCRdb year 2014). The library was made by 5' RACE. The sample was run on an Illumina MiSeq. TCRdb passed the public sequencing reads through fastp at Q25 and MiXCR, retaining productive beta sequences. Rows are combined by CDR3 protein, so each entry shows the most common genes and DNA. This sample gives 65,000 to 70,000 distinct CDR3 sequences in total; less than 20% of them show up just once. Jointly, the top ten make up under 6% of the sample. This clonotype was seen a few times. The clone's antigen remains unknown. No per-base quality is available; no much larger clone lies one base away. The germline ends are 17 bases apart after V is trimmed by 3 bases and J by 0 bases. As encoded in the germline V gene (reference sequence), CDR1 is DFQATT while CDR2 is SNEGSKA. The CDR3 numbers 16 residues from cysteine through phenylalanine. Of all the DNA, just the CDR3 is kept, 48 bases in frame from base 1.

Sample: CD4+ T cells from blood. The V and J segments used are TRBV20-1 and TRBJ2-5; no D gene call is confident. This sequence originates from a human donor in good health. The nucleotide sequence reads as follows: TGCAGTGCTAGTTTGGGGTTCGCGGCGTACCAAGAGACCCAGTACTTC. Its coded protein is CSASLGFAAYQETQYF.